This section outlines one T cell receptor (beta chain) sequence together with its context. Sequenced by immunoSEQ multiplex PCR; TCRdb stores in-frame clones only, minus some. The sample contains around 130,000 clones, around 97% of which appear only once. Germline loops: CDR1 SNHLY, CDR2 FYNNEI. After removal of 6 bases from V and 3 bases from J, the junction contained 10 bases not matched to a gene. The CDR3 is 15 residues long. The data were obtained in a study of T cell changes during pregnancy in multiple sclerosis. The sequence derives from a female donor with multiple sclerosis, enrolled in a pregnancy study. The input for sequencing was peripheral blood, taken after pregnancy. V and J are TRBV2 and TRBJ1-2; 7 bases fit TRBD1. The CDR3 sequence: CASSETGTGYYGYTF. As DNA, the CDR3 is TGTGCCAGCAGCGAGACAGGGACTGGATACTATGGCTACACCTTC.